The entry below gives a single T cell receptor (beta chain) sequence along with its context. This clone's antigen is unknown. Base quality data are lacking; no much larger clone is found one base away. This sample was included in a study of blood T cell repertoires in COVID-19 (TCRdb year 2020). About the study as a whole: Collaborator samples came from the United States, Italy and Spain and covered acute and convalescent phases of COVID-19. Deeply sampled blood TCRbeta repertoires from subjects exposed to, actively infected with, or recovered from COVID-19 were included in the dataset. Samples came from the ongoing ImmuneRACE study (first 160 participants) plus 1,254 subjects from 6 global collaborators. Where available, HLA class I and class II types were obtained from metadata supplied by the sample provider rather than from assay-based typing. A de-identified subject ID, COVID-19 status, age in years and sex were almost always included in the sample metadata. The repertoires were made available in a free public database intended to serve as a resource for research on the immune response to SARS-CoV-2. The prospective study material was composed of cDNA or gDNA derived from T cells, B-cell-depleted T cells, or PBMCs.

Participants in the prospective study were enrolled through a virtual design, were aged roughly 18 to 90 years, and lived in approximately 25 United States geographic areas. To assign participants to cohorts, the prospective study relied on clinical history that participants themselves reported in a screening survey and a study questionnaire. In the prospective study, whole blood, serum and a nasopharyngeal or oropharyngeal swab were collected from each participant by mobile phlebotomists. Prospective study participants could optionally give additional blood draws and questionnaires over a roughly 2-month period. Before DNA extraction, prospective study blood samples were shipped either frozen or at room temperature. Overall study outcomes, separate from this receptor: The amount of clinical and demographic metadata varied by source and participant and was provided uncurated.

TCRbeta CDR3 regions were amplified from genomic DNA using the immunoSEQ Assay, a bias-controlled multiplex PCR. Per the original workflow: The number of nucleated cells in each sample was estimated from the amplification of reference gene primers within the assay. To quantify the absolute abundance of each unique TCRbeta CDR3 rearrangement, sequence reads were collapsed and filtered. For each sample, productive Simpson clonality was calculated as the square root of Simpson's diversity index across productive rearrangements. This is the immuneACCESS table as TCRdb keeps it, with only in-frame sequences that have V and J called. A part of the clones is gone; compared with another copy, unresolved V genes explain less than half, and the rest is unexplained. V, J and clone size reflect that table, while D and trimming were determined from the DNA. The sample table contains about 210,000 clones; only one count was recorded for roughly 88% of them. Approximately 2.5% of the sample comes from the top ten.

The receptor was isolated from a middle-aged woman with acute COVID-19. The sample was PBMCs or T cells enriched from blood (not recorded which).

The bases are TGTGCCAGCAGTGATGGGCAGGGGAGTCAGCCCCAGCATTTT. This translates into CASSDGQGSQPQHF. The chain employs TRBV2 and TRBJ1-5; 6 matching bases give a weak D call of TRBD1. Taken from cysteine to phenylalanine, the CDR3 has 14 residues. Only the CDR3 region is kept as DNA, spanning 42 bases read in frame from base 1. Trimming removed 3 bases from V and 6 bases from J, leaving 12 bases between the germline ends. The germline V gene supplies CDR1 SNHLY and CDR2 FYNNEI.